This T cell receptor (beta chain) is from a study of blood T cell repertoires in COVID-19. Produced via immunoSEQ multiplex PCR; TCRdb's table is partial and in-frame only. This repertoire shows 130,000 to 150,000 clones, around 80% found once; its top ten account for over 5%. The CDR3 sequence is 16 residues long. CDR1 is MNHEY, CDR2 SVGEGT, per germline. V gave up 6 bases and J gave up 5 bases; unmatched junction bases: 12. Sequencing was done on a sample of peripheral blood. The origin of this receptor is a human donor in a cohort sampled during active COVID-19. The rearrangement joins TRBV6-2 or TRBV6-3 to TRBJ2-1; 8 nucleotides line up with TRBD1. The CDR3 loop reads CASSPSRDRYNNEQFF. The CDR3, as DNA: TGTGCCAGCAGCCCCTCACGGGACAGGTACAACAATGAGCAGTTCTTC.